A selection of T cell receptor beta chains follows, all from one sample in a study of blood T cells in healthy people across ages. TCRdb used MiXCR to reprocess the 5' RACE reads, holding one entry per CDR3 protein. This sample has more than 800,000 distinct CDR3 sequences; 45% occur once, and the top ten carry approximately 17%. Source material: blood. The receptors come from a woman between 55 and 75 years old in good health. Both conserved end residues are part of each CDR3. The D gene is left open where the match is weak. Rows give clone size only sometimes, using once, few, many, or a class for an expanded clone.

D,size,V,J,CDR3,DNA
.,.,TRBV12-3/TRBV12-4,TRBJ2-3,CASSLDRVRPDVQYF,TGTGCCAGCAGTCTGGACAGAGTGAGACCAGATGTGCAGTATTTT
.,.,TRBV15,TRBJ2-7,CATSPALGHTYEQYF,TGTGCCACCAGCCCAGCCCTGGGCCATACCTACGAGCAGTACTTC
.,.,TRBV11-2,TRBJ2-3,CASSLGRPDTQYF,TGTGCCAGCAGCTTAGGTCGGCCAGATACGCAGTATTTT
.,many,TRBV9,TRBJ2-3,CASSPRGTDTQYF,TGTGCCAGCAGCCCCAGGGGCACAGATACGCAGTATTTT
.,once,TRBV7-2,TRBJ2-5,CANSWASTTSGTQYF,TGTGCCAACAGCTGGGCTAGCACCACATCCGGGACCCAGTACTTC
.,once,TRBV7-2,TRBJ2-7,CASSLADSRIPYPLGDYEQYF,TGTGCCAGCAGCTTAGCGGACAGTCGGATCCCTTACCCCTTAGGAGACTACGAGCAGTACTTC
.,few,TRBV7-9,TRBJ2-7,CASSRAPGTHEQYF,TGTGCCAGCAGCCGGGCCCCAGGGACCCACGAGCAGTACTTC
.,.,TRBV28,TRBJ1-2,CASSWEEYDYTF,TGTGCCAGCAGCTGGGAGGAGTATGACTACACCTTC
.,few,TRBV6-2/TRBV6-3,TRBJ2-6,CASSYREGGAGANVLTF,TGTGCCAGCAGTTACCGAGAGGGGGGAGCAGGGGCCAACGTCCTGACTTTC
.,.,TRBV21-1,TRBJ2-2,CAIGGTGELFF,TGTGCCATCGGGGGCACCGGGGAGCTGTTTTTT
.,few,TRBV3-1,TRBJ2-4,CASSRVWDGLAKNIQYF,TGTGCCAGCAGTCGAGTATGGGACGGGCTAGCCAAAAACATTCAGTACTTC